This T cell receptor (beta chain) was obtained from a study of neurological immune-mediated disorders (dated by TCRdb to between 2018 and 2020). Regarding the research as a whole: Peripheral blood TCR-beta repertoires from HTLV-I-associated myelopathy (HAM/TSP) patients, multiple sclerosis patients and healthy controls were compared by UMI-based sequencing. Alongside PBMC samples, the set of approximately 100 TCR-beta libraries contained longitudinal samples, technical triplicates, and paired CD4+ and CD8+ T-cell subsets that had been sorted. The cohort comprised roughly 69 subjects: 14 HAM/TSP patients, some 35 multiple sclerosis patients and about 20 healthy controls.

This clonotype was observed many times. This clone's antigen is unknown. Base qualities are not provided; no much larger clone lies one nucleotide away. Points the paper makes about the study in general: No identical CDR3 amino acid sequences were shared among expanded clones across subjects, suggesting private TCR-beta repertoires in all groups. TCR clonal expansion was greatest in HAM/TSP patients and smallest in MS patients, who ranked below even healthy controls.

CDR1 and CDR2, per the germline V gene, are MDHEN and SYDVKM. The CDR3 runs 13 amino acids, cysteine and phenylalanine included. Of the read, only the CDR3 DNA is kept; its 39 bases are in frame from base 1. The junction carries 7 bases between V and J, which are trimmed by 3 bases and 4 bases respectively. Healthy controls were blood bank volunteers in Maryland, USA. For the sorted-subset TCR libraries, the starting material was fewer than 1.2 million sorted CD4+ or CD8+ T cells. Peripheral blood was subjected to Ficoll-Hypaque density gradient centrifugation to isolate PBMCs, which were then cryopreserved in liquid nitrogen. The study also sequenced paired sorted CD4+ and CD8+ subsets from healthy controls, HAM/TSP patients and MS patients. cDNA was synthesized by template-switch 5'RACE using a primer carrying a 10-nucleotide random unique molecular identifier by which each TCR transcript was tagged. Every sequencing run covered 15-18 subjects and yielded more than 180 million TCR-beta sequences. The RNeasy kit was used for extraction of total RNA. TCR-beta VDJ regions were amplified with primers for the TCR constant region and the 5'RACE anchor, using the KAPA Real-time Library Amplification kit. Sample indexes and Illumina adaptors were added in a first PCR, after which library yield was increased in a second PCR. After Ampure bead purification, the TCR product of roughly 650 bp was size-selected on a 2% E-gel SizeSelection system. Before pooling, libraries had their quality checked on a Bioanalyzer, their concentration measured with Qubit, and their quantity determined with the Kapa Library Quantification kit. Libraries were sequenced paired-end 2 x 150 bp on an Illumina HiSeq 2500. To increase sequence diversity, about 24-32% phiX was spiked into each library pool. Concerning the study's data processing: The quality-filtered reads were processed with the UMI-based MiGEC pipeline, whose error correction step removed more than 80% of the raw TCR sequences. IMGT germline references were used for aligning VDJ genes, and each clonotype was defined as a unique CDR3 amino acid sequence together with its V-J genes. Clonal expansion, Shannon diversity and CDR3 relatedness were evaluated with VDJtools (CalcPairwiseDistances, ClusterSamples), while phylogenetic trees were built in CLCbio workbench. Expanded clones were defined as having at least 8 unique UMIs, based on coefficient-of-variation modelling across technical triplicates. TCRdb took the public reads, trimmed them with fastp at Q25, ran MiXCR for clone calling and kept in-frame beta chains. Each CDR3 protein appears once, grouped with its most common genes and DNA. The V and J calls and clone size come from TCRdb's table, not from the authors' own analysis. For this sample the table gives about 18,000 distinct CDR3 sequences, of which roughly 10% were detected only once. The biggest ten clones account for 29% of the sample.

The specimen was CD8+ T cells from blood. The clonotype was recovered from a woman aged 50 to 60 in good health. The chain uses TRBV28 and TRBJ1-5, and TRBD1 may be the D gene, going by 5 matching bases. This receptor carries the CDR3 CASSLAGNQPQHF. The nucleotide sequence reads as follows: TGTGCCAGCAGTTTGGCAGGGAATCAGCCCCAGCATTTT.